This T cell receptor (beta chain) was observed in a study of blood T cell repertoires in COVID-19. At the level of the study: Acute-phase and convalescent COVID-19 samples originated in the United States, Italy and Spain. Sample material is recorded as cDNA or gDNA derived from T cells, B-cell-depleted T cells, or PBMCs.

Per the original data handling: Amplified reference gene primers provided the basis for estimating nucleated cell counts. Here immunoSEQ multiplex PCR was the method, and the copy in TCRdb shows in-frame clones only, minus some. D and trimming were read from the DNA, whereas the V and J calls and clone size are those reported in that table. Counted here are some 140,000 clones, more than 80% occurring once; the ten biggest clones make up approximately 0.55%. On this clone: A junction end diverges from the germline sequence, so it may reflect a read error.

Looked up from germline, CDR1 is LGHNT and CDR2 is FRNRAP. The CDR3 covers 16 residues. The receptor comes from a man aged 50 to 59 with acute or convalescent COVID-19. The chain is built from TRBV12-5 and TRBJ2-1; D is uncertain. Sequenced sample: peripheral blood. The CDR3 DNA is TGTGCTAGTGTTTTGGACCTCTCGGGTATGCACAATGAGCAGTTCTTC. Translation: CASVLDLSGMHNEQFF.